A single sample is the source of the 17 T cell receptor beta chains below, sequenced in a study of blood T cell repertoires in COVID-19. Using immunoSEQ multiplex PCR, the repertoire was profiled, and TCRdb retains in-frame clones only, with some absent. The table lists 150,000 to 200,000 clones, 86% of them singletons. Sequenced sample: PBMCs or T cells enriched from blood (not recorded which). The receptor set was obtained from a woman younger than 45 who had recovered from COVID-19.

The V gene is TRBV2, the J gene TRBJ2-1; TRBD1 aligns across 7 bases. Germline values: CDR1 SNHLY, CDR2 FYNNEI. V lost 2 bases and J lost 2; bases outside the gene matches: 6. This CDR3 has 16 amino acids. The CDR3 nucleotides are TGTGCCAGCAGTGAAATACAGGGGAGAGCCTACAATGAGCAGTTCTTC. Translation: CASSEIQGRAYNEQFF.

V usage is TRBV11-2 and J usage is TRBJ2-3; 10 bases align to TRBD1. CDR1 is SGHAT, CDR2 FQNNGV, per germline. This CDR3 region has 18 residues. Unmatched junction bases numbered 12, after V lost 2 bases and J lost 4 bases. The CDR3 region has the DNA TGTGCCAGCAGCTTACGAAGGACAGGGGGTGGTGGAGCAGATACGCAGTATTTT. The encoded protein is CASSLRRTGGGGADTQYF.

The chain uses TRBV10-3 and TRBJ2-3; D is unclear. The germline V gene encodes CDR1 ENHRY and CDR2 SYGVKD. The CDR3 spans 18 residues. V dropped 2 bases and J dropped 6 bases, with 24 bases sitting between them. The CDR3 region has the DNA TGTGCCATCAGTGAGAATTGGGTTTGGGCTCACCCACAGGATACGCAGTATTTT. It yields the protein CAISENWVWAHPQDTQYF.

The chain employs TRBV28 and TRBJ2-2, with D unclear. The V gene lost 3 bases and the J gene lost 2 bases, with 7 bases spanning the gap. The V gene's germline CDR1 is MDHEN and CDR2 SYDVKM. This CDR3 region has 14 residues. The CDR3 DNA reads TGTGCCAGCAGTTTGTACAGCAACACCGGGGAGCTGTTTTTT. Amino acid sequence: CASSLYSNTGELFF.

This chain connects TRBV5-1 to TRBJ2-3, with TRBD2 matching 8 bases. This CDR3 is 15 amino acids long. J gave up 0 bases and V 1 base, and 1 base lay outside the gene matches. Per the germline V gene, CDR1 is SGHRS and CDR2 is YFSETQ. The CDR3 nucleotides read TGCGCCAGCAGCTTGATAGCGGGGAGCACAGATACGCAGTATTTT. Translation gives CASSLIAGSTDTQYF.

The gene calls are TRBV7-8 and TRBJ1-2; TRBD1 aligns across 7 bases. Per the germline V gene, CDR1 is SGHVS and CDR2 is FQNEAQ. V was pared by 3 bases and J by 6 bases, with 7 bases of the junction left unmatched. CDR3 length: 14 residues. CDR3 sequence (DNA): TGTGCCAGCAGCTTGACAGGGCCCGGGGATGGCTACACCTTC. Translation gives CASSLTGPGDGYTF.

V and J are TRBV27 and TRBJ2-1; TRBD1 agrees at 7 bases. CDR1 MNHEY and CDR2 SMNVEV come from the germline V gene (reference sequence). The CDR3 is 17 amino acids. J gave up 3 bases and V 3 bases, and 11 bases lay outside the gene matches. CDR3 region: CASSFIHGTADYNEQFF. CDR3 DNA: TGTGCCAGCAGTTTCATCCACGGGACAGCAGACTACAATGAGCAGTTCTTC.

J is TRBJ2-7 and V is TRBV5-4, with D maybe TRBD2 (5 bases). Trimming cost V 5 bases and J 0 bases, with 12 bases left between them. The CDR3 has 14 amino acids. CDR1 and CDR2 (germline): SGHNT, YYREEE (reference sequence). The CDR3 loop reads CASSRSGSSYEQYF. The CDR3 coding sequence is TGTGCCAGCAGTCGCTCGGGAAGCTCCTACGAGCAGTACTTC.

The chain recombines TRBV27 with TRBJ2-7; a possible D gene is TRBD2 (6 bases). This CDR3 region has 15 residues. Germline CDR1 is MNHEY and CDR2 is SMNVEV (reference sequence). Trimming removed 9 bases at V and 4 bases at J, with 22 bases between. The CDR3 DNA reads as TGTGCCAGAGGTCCAGGTTGGGTCGCGGGGTACGAGCAGTACTTC. It codes for CARGPGWVAGYEQYF.

The chain uses TRBV27 and TRBJ2-7, with TRBD2 as a possible D gene (5 bases). Trimming shortened V by 5 bases and J by 4 bases, and 21 bases separated the two germline ends. This CDR3 region has 16 residues. Germline V gene sequence: CDR1 MNHEY, CDR2 SMNVEV (reference sequence). CDR3 protein: CASSPLGRESVYEQYF. In DNA, the CDR3 is TGTGCCAGCAGTCCCCTAGGAAGGGAGTCGGTATACGAGCAGTACTTC.

This clone was counted a few times. The V call is TRBV6-5, the J call TRBJ2-7; D perhaps matches TRBD1 (6 bases). The CDR3 is 12 amino acids. V lost 6 bases to trimming and J lost 10 bases, with 16 bases between them. The germline gives CDR1 MNHEY, CDR2 SVGAGI. DNA of the CDR3: TGTGCCAGCAGGGGGGACACCTCGGTACAGTACTTC. Translating it yields CASRGDTSVQYF.

This clone was detected only a few times. This chain uses TRBV3-1 (or the pseudogene TRBV3-2) with TRBJ2-3; D perhaps matches TRBD2 (5 bases). Looked up from germline, CDR1 is LGHDT and CDR2 is YNNKEL (reference sequence). With 3 bases removed from V and 2 bases from J, the gap between germline ends came to 15 bases. CDR3 length: 16 residues. CDR3 sequence reads: CASSHGGPGSTDTQYF. The CDR3 DNA sequence: TGTGCCAGCAGCCACGGCGGCCCGGGGTCCACAGATACGCAGTATTTT.

CDR3 coding DNA: TGTGCCATCAGTGAGTATAAAGCTCAGGAGAACACTGAAGCTTTCTTT. Translated: CAISEYKAQENTEAFF. The chain couples TRBV10-3 to TRBJ1-1; D is undetermined. Trimming left V 1 base short and J 1 base short, with 13 bases between. This CDR3 region has 16 residues. The germline V gene has CDR1 ENHRY and CDR2 SYGVKD.

The rearrangement joins TRBV7-9 to TRBJ1-5, with D tentatively TRBD1 (5 bases). This CDR3 has 16 residues. V was pared by 0 bases and J by 4 bases, with 13 bases between. CDR1 SEHNR and CDR2 FQNEAQ come from the germline V gene (reference sequence). As DNA, the CDR3 is TGTGCCAGCAGCTTAGCGAATGGGGGGTCAAATCAGCCCCAGCATTTT. Translating it yields CASSLANGGSNQPQHF.

The V gene is TRBV24-1, the J gene TRBJ1-2, with 12 bases fitting TRBD1. This CDR3 is 17 amino acids long. The V segment lost 9 bases and the J segment 2 bases; nucleotides outside the gene matches: 12. CDR1 and CDR2 from the germline V gene are KGHDR and SFDVKD. This chain's CDR3 is CATDGTGGDLLNYGYTF. The DNA of the CDR3 is TGTGCCACCGATGGGACAGGGGGCGACCTTCTAAACTATGGCTACACCTTC.

The chain is built from TRBV4-1 and TRBJ2-1, with a weak D call TRBD1 (6 bases). The length of the CDR3 is 14 residues. V shed 0 bases and J shed 6 bases, with 9 bases lying between them. The germline gives CDR1 MGHRA, CDR2 YSYEKL. The CDR3 nucleotides are TGCGCCAGCAGCCAAGAGCAGGGGTCCAATGAGCAGTTCTTC. Its translation: CASSQEQGSNEQFF.

V and J are TRBV19 and TRBJ2-1, with D maybe TRBD2 (5 bases). Per the germline V gene, CDR1 is LNHDA and CDR2 is SQIVND (reference sequence). Trimming left V 5 bases short and J 4 bases short, with 15 bases between. The CDR3 runs 15 residues. The CDR3 loop is CASSLVAQTYNEQFF. CDR3 bases: TGTGCCAGTAGTTTGGTAGCGCAGACTTACAATGAGCAGTTCTTC. The full variable domain, its missing parts supplied by reference TRBV19 and TRBJ2-1, is DGGITQSPKYLFRKEGQNVTLSCEQNLNHDAMYWYRQDPGQGLRLIYYSQIVNDFQKGDIAEGYSVSREKKESFPLTVTSAQKNPTAFYLCASSLVAQTYNEQFFGPGTRLTVL.